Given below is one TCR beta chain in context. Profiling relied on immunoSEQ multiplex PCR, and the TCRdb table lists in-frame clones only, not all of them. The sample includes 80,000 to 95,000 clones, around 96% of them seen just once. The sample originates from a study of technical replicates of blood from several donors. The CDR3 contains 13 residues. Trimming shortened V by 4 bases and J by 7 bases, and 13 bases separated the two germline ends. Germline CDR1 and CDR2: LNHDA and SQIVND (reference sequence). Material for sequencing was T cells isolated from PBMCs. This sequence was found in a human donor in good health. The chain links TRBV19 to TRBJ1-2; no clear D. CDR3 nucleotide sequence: TGTGCCAGTAGTAAACGGTCCGCTGGTGGCTACACCTTC. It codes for CASSKRSAGGYTF.